The clone carrying this T cell receptor (beta chain) was seen a handful of times. TCRdb reprocessed the RT-PCR reads with MiXCR, giving one entry per CDR3 protein. The sample shows almost 700,000 distinct CDR3 sequences, about 14% of them seen only once. Germline CDR1 SGHRS, CDR2 YFSETQ. This CDR3 comprises 16 residues. The junction had 4 bases not matched to a gene; V was cut back by 4 bases and J by 0 bases. The chain links TRBV5-1 to TRBJ2-3; 11 nucleotides align to TRBD2. Sequences were obtained from memory CD4+ T cells from blood. This receptor was identified in a female donor in good health, serving as a healthy control. In nucleotides, the CDR3 is TGCGCCAGCAGCACCGGGACTAGCGGAAGCACAGATACGCAGTATTTT. Its translation is CASSTGTSGSTDTQYF. The whole variable domain, filled in from reference TRBV5-1 and TRBJ2-3, reads KAGVTQTPRYLIKTRGQQVTLSCSPISGHRSVSWYQQTPGQGLQFLFEYFSETQRNKGNFPGRFSGRQFSNSRSEMNVSTLELGDSALYLCASSTGTSGSTDTQYFGPGTRLTVL.